Presented here are 8 T cell receptor beta chains from one specimen sequenced in a study of cytomegalovirus exposure and HLA in healthy donors. Method: immunoSEQ multiplex PCR; TCRdb's copy keeps in-frame clones and lacks some. The repertoire holds approximately 280,000 clones, with roughly 85% as singletons. The sample comprised PBMCs. The receptors derive from a woman aged 18-29 years in good health and CMV-seronegative.

The chain combines TRBV15 with TRBJ2-7; 9 bases are a match to TRBD1. CDR3 length equals 14 residues. Germline CDR1 is LNHNV and CDR2 is YYDKDF (reference sequence). Losses at the gene ends were 2 bases for V and 5 bases for J; bases not matched to a gene: 4. CDR3 sequence reads: CATSRIDRGDEQYF. DNA for the CDR3: TGTGCCACCAGCAGAATTGACAGGGGGGACGAGCAGTACTTC.

The chain links TRBV30 to TRBJ1-5; no clear D gene. Germline CDR1 is GTSNPN and CDR2 is SVGIG (reference sequence). V lost 5 bases, J lost 0 bases, and 8 bases lay in between. The CDR3 sequence is 13 residues long. CDR3 amino acids: CAWCRDSNQPQHF. The CDR3 coding sequence is TGTGCCTGGTGCCGGGATAGCAATCAGCCCCAGCATTTT.

The chain employs TRBV30 and TRBJ1-2; D perhaps matches TRBD1 (6 bases). Germline V lookup: CDR1 GTSNPN, CDR2 SVGIG (reference sequence). This CDR3 has 13 amino acids. Trimming removed 4 bases from V and 8 bases from J, with 17 bases in between. CDR3 protein: CAWIGGDLGGYTF. CDR3 sequence (DNA): TGTGCCTGGATAGGGGGTGACCTAGGCGGCTACACCTTC.

This clone was counted ten times or more. The chain has TRBV6-4 and TRBJ2-1, with TRBD2 matching 11 bases. This CDR3 spans 15 amino acids. J gave up 8 bases and V 0 bases, and 3 bases lay outside the gene matches. CDR1 is MRHNA and CDR2 is SNTAGT in the germline V gene. The CDR3 spells CASSDSLAGGDEQFF. The CDR3 nucleotides are TGTGCCAGCAGTGACTCCTTAGCGGGAGGGGATGAGCAGTTCTTC.

The V gene is TRBV7-2, the J gene TRBJ2-7; 10 bases map to TRBD2. Germline values: CDR1 SGHTA, CDR2 FQGNSA. The CDR3 is 15 residues long. V was clipped by 4 bases and J by 7 bases; unmatched bases: 10. CDR3 coding DNA: TGTGCCAGCAGCTCCCTTAGCGGGGGGCCTGGGGAGCAGTACTTC. Protein sequence: CASSSLSGGPGEQYF. The variable domain in full, with the rest retrieved from reference TRBV7-2 and TRBJ2-7, is GAGVSQSPSNKVTEKGKDVELRCDPISGHTALYWYRQSLGQGLEFLIYFQGNSAPDKSGLPSDRFSAERTGGSVSTLTIQRTQQEDSAVYLCASSSLSGGPGEQYFGPGTRLTVT.

The chain uses TRBV18 and TRBJ1-2; 8 bases are shared with TRBD1. The CDR3 sequence is 18 residues long. Trimming took 3 bases from V and 4 from J; bases not matched to a gene: 16. Germline assignment: CDR1 KGHSH and CDR2 LQKENI. The CDR3 DNA sequence: TGTGCCAGCTCACCGAGGACAGGGAATTTCCTGAATCTCTATGGCTACACCTTC. It specifies CASSPRTGNFLNLYGYTF.

V gene TRBV30 combines with J gene TRBJ2-7; 8 positions match TRBD1. The CDR3 has 11 amino acids. Germline V lookup: CDR1 GTSNPN, CDR2 SVGIG (reference sequence). Trimming cost V 8 bases and J 4 bases; bases outside gene matches: 4. This CDR3 is CAQGAVYEQYF. The CDR3 DNA sequence: TGTGCCCAGGGGGCCGTATACGAGCAGTACTTC.

J is TRBJ2-3 and V is TRBV2, with TRBD2 matching over 11 bases. V was clipped by 6 bases and J by 0 bases; unmatched bases: 5. This CDR3 has 16 residues. The germline V gene encodes CDR1 SNHLY and CDR2 FYNNEI. CDR3 sequence reads: CASRGGLAVSTDTQYF. CDR3 sequence (DNA): TGTGCCAGCAGGGGGGGACTAGCGGTTAGCACAGATACGCAGTATTTT.